Each of the 28 T cell receptor beta chains below was sequenced from the same sample in a study of post-analysis software for immune sequencing data. Unique molecular identifiers were built into the TCR beta cDNA libraries. TCRdb fed the PCR reads into MiXCR, producing one record per CDR3 protein. The sample has about 160,000 distinct CDR3 sequences; about 34% are singletons. Sequencing was performed on blood, taken after autologous hematopoietic stem cell transplantation. These receptors came from a girl under 18 with multiple sclerosis.

This clonotype has a handful of counts. This chain uses TRBV11-2 with TRBJ2-1, with TRBD2 matching over 9 bases. Looked up from germline, CDR1 is SGHAT and CDR2 is FQNNGV. With V trimmed by 6 bases and J by 9 bases, 15 bases remained unmatched. This CDR3 region has 16 residues. The CDR3 nucleotides are TGTGCCAGCAGTTCCCAAGCGGGAGGAGGCCGTTTTGAGCAGTTCTTC. Amino acid sequence: CASSSQAGGGRFEQFF.

This chain joins TRBV5-5 and TRBJ2-7; D gene ambiguous. The V gene lost 1 base and the J gene lost 1 base, with 6 bases spanning the gap. The CDR3 is 13 residues long. Looked up from germline, CDR1 is SGHKS and CDR2 is YYEKEE (reference sequence). The CDR3 region has the DNA TGTGCCAGCAGCTTGTTTACTTCCTACGAGCAGTACTTC. This sequence encodes CASSLFTSYEQYF.

This clonotype showed up many times. The V call is TRBV6-4, the J call TRBJ2-1; 9 bases line up with TRBD2. V lost 2 bases and J lost 6; bases outside the gene matches: 2. This CDR3 spans 14 amino acids. CDR1 is MRHNA and CDR2 is SNTAGT in the germline V gene. DNA of the CDR3: TGTGCCAGCAGTGACGGGACTAGCAGCAATGAGCAGTTCTTC. It yields the protein CASSDGTSSNEQFF.

The J gene is TRBJ2-3, the V gene TRBV9; D is possibly TRBD2 (5 bases). Looked up from germline, CDR1 is SGDLS and CDR2 is YYNGEE. V lost 1 base and J lost 6, with 18 bases in between. The length of the CDR3 is 16 residues. CDR3 coding DNA: TGTGCCAGCAGCGTACGGGCTAGCCACATTGCCGATACGCAGTATTTT. Translation gives CASSVRASHIADTQYF.

This clonotype was detected a few times. One junction end does not reproduce the germline sequence, and a read error may be involved. The chain joins TRBV24-1 to TRBJ2-1; 7 bases fit TRBD1. CDR1 KGHDR and CDR2 SFDVKD come from the germline V gene. CDR3 length: 15 amino acids. The chain's CDR3 is CATGEPGQPYNEQFF. The CDR3 DNA reads as TGTGCCACCGGTGAGCCGGGACAGCCCTACAATGAGCAGTTCTTC.

This clonotype was recorded only once. The genes are TRBV27 and TRBJ2-3; TRBD2 matches 7 bases. The germline gives CDR1 MNHEY, CDR2 SMNVEV (reference sequence). Trimming took 6 bases from V and 2 from J; bases not matched to a gene: 8. The CDR3 is made up of 15 amino acids. Here the CDR3 DNA reads TGTGCCAGCAGACTAGCCCTAGCGGTCACAGATACGCAGTATTTT. This encodes CASRLALAVTDTQYF.

V usage is TRBV7-6 and J usage is TRBJ2-7, with TRBD2 matching 8 bases. The V segment lost 1 base and the J segment 0 bases; nucleotides outside the gene matches: 8. The CDR3 has 17 amino acids. Germline V gene data show CDR1 as SGHVS and CDR2 as FNYEAQ. The chain's CDR3 is CASSLGFLAGSSYEQYF. The CDR3 nucleotides read TGTGCCAGCAGCTTAGGCTTTCTAGCGGGCAGCTCCTACGAGCAGTACTTC.

The chain joins TRBV4-1 to TRBJ2-7; D remains ambiguous. The CDR3 has 15 amino acids. In germline, CDR1 is MGHRA, CDR2 YSYEKL. V was clipped by 0 bases and J by 6 bases, with 15 bases between them. DNA for the CDR3: TGCGCCAGCAGCCAAGATCAAGGGCTCCTCGGCGAGCAGTACTTC. Residues: CASSQDQGLLGEQYF.

Concerning this clonotype: This clone may be a read error of a much larger clone one base away. The rearrangement links TRBV7-2 to TRBJ1-2; the D gene is possibly TRBD1 (5 bases). CDR1 is SGHTA and CDR2 is FQGNSA in the germline V gene. V dropped 7 bases and J dropped 4 bases, with 13 bases sitting between them. The CDR3 has 13 amino acids. CDR3 in DNA: TGTGCCAGCATCCCCGGAGGGACCTATGGCTACACCTTC. Residues: CASIPGGTYGYTF.

A few counts support this clonotype. V is TRBV20-1 and J is TRBJ1-5, with TRBD1 matching over 9 bases. The CDR3 runs 14 residues. Germline CDR1 reads DFQATT; CDR2 reads SNEGSKA (reference sequence). The ends lost 6 bases at V and 6 bases at J; junction bases unmatched: 9. DNA for the CDR3: TGCAGTGCAGAGGACAGGGGATGGGGTCAGCCCCAGCATTTT. This codes for CSAEDRGWGQPQHF.

This chain uses TRBV6-4 with TRBJ2-5; D not certain. This CDR3 has 11 amino acids. Germline-derived CDR1 and CDR2 are MRHNA and SNTAGT. Trimming took 10 bases from V and 2 from J, leaving 8 bases between them. Written as DNA, the CDR3 is TGTGCCAACAAAAGACAAGAGACCCAGTACTTC. It codes for CANKRQETQYF.

Points on this clonotype: One junction end disagrees with the germline gene, perhaps due to a read error. The rearrangement uses TRBV6-5 and TRBJ1-2; no clear D. Per the germline V gene, CDR1 is MNHEY and CDR2 is SVGAGI. The length of the CDR3 is 13 residues. CDR3 sequence: CASSYDGEYGYTF. Here the CDR3 DNA reads TGTGCTAGCAGTTACGACGGTGAATATGGCTACACCTTC.

This clonotype showed up many times. The chain is built from TRBV5-1 and TRBJ2-5, with 10 bases aligning to TRBD2. V dropped 0 bases and J dropped 2; count of bases not matched to a gene: 4. The CDR3 spans 16 residues. Germline-derived CDR1 and CDR2 are SGHRS and YFSETQ. Written as DNA, the CDR3 is TGCGCCAGCAGCTTGGGTGGACTAGCGGCTCAAGAGACCCAGTACTTC. It yields the protein CASSLGGLAAQETQYF.

The J gene is TRBJ2-2, the V gene TRBV6-1; 14 bases line up with TRBD2. The CDR3 loop spans 17 amino acids. The germline V gene encodes CDR1 MNHNS and CDR2 SASEGT. The V segment lost 7 bases and the J segment 7 bases; nucleotides outside the gene matches: 11. CDR3 sequence (DNA): TGTGCCAGCACCCAAGACGGACTAGCGGGAGGATTCGGGGAGCTGTTTTTT. Encoded protein: CASTQDGLAGGFGELFF.

The chain recombines TRBV27 with TRBJ1-2; D is ambiguous. The germline gives CDR1 MNHEY, CDR2 SMNVEV (reference sequence). Trimming left V 3 bases short and J 2 bases short, with 7 bases between. The CDR3 is 13 residues long. The CDR3 coding sequence is TGTGCCAGCAGTTTCTCGGCCAACTATGGCTACACCTTC. It encodes CASSFSANYGYTF.

This clonotype was observed a handful of times. The chain uses TRBV29-1 and TRBJ2-1; D possibly corresponds to TRBD1 (5 bases). The CDR3 has 13 amino acids. V was shortened by 7 bases and J by 7 bases, with 17 bases between the two germline ends. Germline V gene data show CDR1 as SQVTM and CDR2 as ANQGSEA. This chain's CDR3 is CSARWGDANEQFF. CDR3 coding DNA: TGCAGCGCCCGTTGGGGCGATGCTAATGAGCAGTTCTTC.

As regards this clonotype: A single base separates this from a much larger clone, so it may be a read error. The chain combines TRBV29-1 with TRBJ2-5; D assignment may be TRBD1 or TRBD2 (5 bases each). Looked up from germline, CDR1 is SQVTM and CDR2 is ANQGSEA. The CDR3 has 13 residues. CDR3 region: CSVETGPQENQYF. CDR3 nucleotides: TGCAGCGTTGAGACGGGACCGCAAGAGAACCAGTACTTC.

This clonotype appeared many times. This chain links TRBV6-6 with TRBJ2-1; 8 bases fit TRBD2. The CDR3 sequence is 16 residues long. The germline V gene has CDR1 MNHNY and CDR2 SVGAGI (reference sequence). Losses at the gene ends were 6 bases for V and 3 bases for J; bases not matched to a gene: 10. The CDR3 coding sequence is TGTGCCAGCAGCATCTATCCGGGACTAGACTACAATGAGCAGTTCTTC. This codes for CASSIYPGLDYNEQFF.

This clonotype was found many times. V is TRBV6-4 and J is TRBJ2-1, with 11 bases fitting TRBD1. There are 14 residues in the CDR3. CDR1 and CDR2 (germline): MRHNA, SNTAGT. Germline trimming cut 2 bases from V and 6 bases from J; bases unmatched to any gene: 0. CDR3 coding DNA: TGTGCCAGCAGTGACGGGACAGGGGGCAATGAGCAGTTCTTC. The encoded protein is CASSDGTGGNEQFF.

The sample holds a few counts of this clonotype. The V gene is TRBV4-1, the J gene TRBJ1-5, with 7 bases aligning to TRBD1. Germline CDR1 MGHRA, CDR2 YSYEKL. The CDR3 is 16 amino acids. Trimming took 5 bases from V and 0 from J; bases not matched to a gene: 7. CDR3 coding DNA: TGCGCCAGCAGCTCGACAGGGAAAATTAGCAATCAGCCCCAGCATTTT. Amino acid sequence: CASSSTGKISNQPQHF.

This rearrangement joins TRBV20-1 to TRBJ2-7; TRBD1 or TRBD2 may be the D gene (5 bases each). Germline values: CDR1 DFQATT, CDR2 SNEGSKA (reference sequence). The CDR3 totals 14 residues. Deletions cut 6 bases from V and 3 bases from J, with 18 bases between. The CDR3 DNA reads as TGCAGTGCCACCAGGGACCGCGGATACTACGAGCAGTACTTC. This translates into CSATRDRGYYEQYF.

V gene TRBV12-3 or TRBV12-4 combines with J gene TRBJ1-5, with D possibly TRBD1 on 5 matching bases. Trimming cost V 6 bases and J 2 bases, with 14 bases left between them. The CDR3 extends over 15 amino acids. CDR3 in amino acids: CASSQTGGGNQPQHF. The CDR3 DNA is TGTGCCAGCAGCCAAACGGGGGGTGGCAATCAGCCCCAGCATTTT.

This clonotype was counted between two and nine times. This sequence joins TRBV6-5 and TRBJ1-1, with D possibly being TRBD1 (5 bases). There are 17 residues in the CDR3. In germline, CDR1 is MNHEY, CDR2 SVGAGI. Trimming pared 0 bases from V and 1 base from J, leaving 15 bases between. The CDR3 coding sequence is TGTGCCAGCAGTTACTCCGGGGGACCCACACGGAACACTGAAGCTTTCTTT. Amino acid sequence: CASSYSGGPTRNTEAFF.

The chain has TRBV6-1 and TRBJ1-2; TRBD1 matches 8 bases. The germline CDR1 and CDR2 sequences are MNHNS and SASEGT. There are 18 residues in the CDR3. V lost 0 bases and J lost 4; bases outside the gene matches: 13. The chain's CDR3 is CASSEAWTGQSLVYGYTF. Written as DNA, the CDR3 is TGTGCCAGCAGTGAAGCGTGGACAGGGCAGTCGCTAGTCTATGGCTACACCTTC.

The chain employs TRBV7-8 and TRBJ2-1, with D tentatively TRBD1 or TRBD2 (6 bases each). The CDR3 covers 12 residues. Deletions cut 7 bases from V and 14 bases from J, with 18 bases between. Germline CDR1 SGHVS, CDR2 FQNEAQ. The CDR3 region is CASTDNWGAKFF. In nucleotides, the CDR3 is TGTGCCAGCACCGATAATTGGGGGGCAAAGTTCTTC. The entire variable domain, with the rest obtained from reference TRBV7-8 and TRBJ2-1, is as follows: GAGVSQSPRYKVAKRGQDVALRCDPISGHVSLFWYQQALGQGPEFLTYFQNEAQLDKSGLPSDRFFAERPEGSVSTLKIQRTQQEDSAVYLCASTDNWGAKFFGPGTRLTVL.

This clonotype was seen more than once but under ten times. The chain carries TRBV11-1 and TRBJ1-1, with 7 bases that match TRBD1. The germline V gene has CDR1 SGHAT and CDR2 FQDESV (reference sequence). There are 16 residues in the CDR3. Trimming cost V 4 bases and J 4 bases; bases outside gene matches: 12. CDR3 sequence: CASSSGARDRSTEAFF. The CDR3 nucleotides are TGTGCCAGCAGCTCGGGTGCCCGGGACAGAAGCACTGAAGCTTTCTTT.

This CDR3 is CASSPRQGAGKLETQYF. The CDR3, as DNA: TGTGCCAGCAGCCCCCGACAGGGGGCCGGTAAATTGGAGACCCAGTACTTC. The chain couples TRBV6-6 to TRBJ2-5; 10 bases are a match to TRBD1. The CDR3 totals 17 residues. Trimming cost V 6 bases and J 5 bases; bases outside gene matches: 15. CDR1 MNHNY and CDR2 SVGAGI come from the germline V gene (reference sequence).

The rearrangement uses TRBV2 and TRBJ2-3; D is uncertain. Trimming took 3 bases from V and 0 from J, leaving 7 bases between them. CDR1 and CDR2 (germline): SNHLY, FYNNEI. The CDR3 sequence is 14 residues long. The DNA of the CDR3 is TGTGCCAGCAGTGATAACCCTAGCACAGATACGCAGTATTTT. As protein: CASSDNPSTDTQYF.